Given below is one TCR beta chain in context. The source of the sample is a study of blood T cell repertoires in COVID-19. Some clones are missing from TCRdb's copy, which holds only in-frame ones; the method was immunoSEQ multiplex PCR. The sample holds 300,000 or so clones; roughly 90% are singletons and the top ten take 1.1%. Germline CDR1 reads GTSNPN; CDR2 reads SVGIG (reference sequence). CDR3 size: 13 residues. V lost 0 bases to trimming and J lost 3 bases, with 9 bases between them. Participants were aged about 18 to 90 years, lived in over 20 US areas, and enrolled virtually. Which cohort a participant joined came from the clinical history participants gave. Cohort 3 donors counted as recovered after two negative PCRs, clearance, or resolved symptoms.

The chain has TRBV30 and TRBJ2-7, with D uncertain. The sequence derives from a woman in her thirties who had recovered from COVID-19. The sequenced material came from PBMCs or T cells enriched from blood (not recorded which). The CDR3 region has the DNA TGTGCCTGGAGTGTAAACAGTTTCTACGAGCAGTACTTC. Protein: CAWSVNSFYEQYF.